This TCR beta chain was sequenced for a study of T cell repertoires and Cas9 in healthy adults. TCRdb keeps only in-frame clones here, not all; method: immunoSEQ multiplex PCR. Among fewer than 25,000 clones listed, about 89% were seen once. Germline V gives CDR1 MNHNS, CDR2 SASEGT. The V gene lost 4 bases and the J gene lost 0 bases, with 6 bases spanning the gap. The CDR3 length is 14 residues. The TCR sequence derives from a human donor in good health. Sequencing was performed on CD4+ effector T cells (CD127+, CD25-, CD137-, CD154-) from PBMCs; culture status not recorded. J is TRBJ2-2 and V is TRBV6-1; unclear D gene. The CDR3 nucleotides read TGTGCCAGCAGTGGATCTGCGAACACCGGGGAGCTGTTTTTT. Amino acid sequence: CASSGSANTGELFF.